This TCR beta chain stems from a study of cytomegalovirus exposure and HLA in healthy donors. The length of the CDR3 is 16 residues. V gave up 4 bases and J gave up 2 bases; unmatched junction bases: 11. Germline values: CDR1 SGHDT, CDR2 YYEEEE. Details on this clone: Its antigen remains unknown.

The PCR had 60 Vbeta and 13 Jbeta primers. Per the study methods: The authors later counted 65 million to 90 million unique TCR beta chains, approximately 10 million of them shared. Method: immunoSEQ multiplex PCR; TCRdb's copy keeps in-frame clones and lacks some. That table supplies the V and J calls and clone size; D and trimming were determined from the DNA. Here the sample spans more than 110,000 clones, 70% to 75% being singletons. Study-wide findings and caveats: According to the study, around 150 TCR beta chains were cytomegalovirus-associated.

Sequenced material: PBMCs. This TCR derives from a woman under 40 in good health and CMV-seronegative. This chain uses TRBV5-6 with TRBJ1-1; 7 nucleotides align to TRBD1. CDR3 sequence reads: CASSHRDSLLNTEAFF. The CDR3 DNA is TGTGCCAGCAGCCACCGGGACAGCTTATTAAACACTGAAGCTTTCTTT. Supplemented by reference TRBV5-6 and TRBJ1-1, the full variable domain reads DAGVTQSPTHLIKTRGQQVTLRCSPKSGHDTVSWYQQALGQGPQFIFQYYEEEERQRGNFPDRFSGHQFPNYSSELNVNALLLGDSALYLCASSHRDSLLNTEAFFGQGTRLTVV.